The rows below give T cell receptor beta chains drawn from one sample of a study of OX40 agonist ivuxolimab in advanced cancers. Some clones are missing from TCRdb's copy, which holds only in-frame ones; the method was immunoSEQ multiplex PCR. The sample consists of 65,000 to 90,000 clones, 90% to 95% of them appearing once. The source was CD4+ or CD8+ T cells sorted from blood, collected in a trial of the OX40 agonist ivuxolimab. The receptors were gathered from an adult with an advanced solid tumor such as melanoma, head and neck, liver or kidney cancer. Each CDR3 is given with its conserved first and last residue. The order of the fields is clone size, D gene, V gene, J gene, CDR3 protein, CDR3 DNA. D genes are given only for firm matches. Expanded clones get a size class; other rows say once, few or many, or leave the size out.

clone size: -; D gene: -; V gene: TRBV6-5; J gene: TRBJ1-4; CDR3 protein: CASGTFEKLFF; CDR3 DNA: TGTGCCAGCGGGACTTTTGAAAAACTGTTTTTT
clone size: -; D gene: TRBD1; V gene: TRBV9; J gene: TRBJ1-1; CDR3 protein: CASSVSGGAYTEAFF; CDR3 DNA: TGTGCCAGCAGCGTGTCAGGGGGCGCTTACACTGAAGCTTTCTTT
clone size: -; D gene: -; V gene: TRBV11-2; J gene: TRBJ2-4; CDR3 protein: CASSPGGLNIQYF; CDR3 DNA: TGTGCCAGCAGCCCCGGCGGACTGAACATTCAGTACTTC
clone size: -; D gene: TRBD2; V gene: TRBV30; J gene: TRBJ2-1; CDR3 protein: CAWSVGVTSGGYNEQFF; CDR3 DNA: TGTGCCTGGAGTGTAGGGGTGACTAGCGGGGGGTACAATGAGCAGTTCTTC
clone size: -; D gene: -; V gene: TRBV5-1; J gene: TRBJ2-2; CDR3 protein: CASSPTIAGELFF; CDR3 DNA: TGCGCCAGCAGCCCGACTATCGCCGGGGAGCTGTTTTTT
clone size: -; D gene: TRBD1; V gene: TRBV7-8; J gene: TRBJ2-7; CDR3 protein: CASSEGTAYEQYF; CDR3 DNA: TGTGCCAGCAGCGAAGGGACAGCTTACGAGCAGTACTTC
clone size: -; D gene: -; V gene: TRBV4-2; J gene: TRBJ2-4; CDR3 protein: CASSQDRGEAKNIQYF; CDR3 DNA: TGTGCCAGCAGCCAGGATAGGGGGGAAGCCAAAAACATTCAGTACTTC
clone size: -; D gene: TRBD1; V gene: TRBV9; J gene: TRBJ2-7; CDR3 protein: CASSVAGRGSSYEQYF; CDR3 DNA: TGTGCCAGCAGCGTAGCGGGCAGGGGGAGCTCCTACGAGCAGTACTTC
clone size: -; D gene: -; V gene: TRBV9; J gene: TRBJ1-3; CDR3 protein: CASSVVDAGDTIYF; CDR3 DNA: TGTGCCAGCAGCGTAGTGGACGCGGGGGACACCATATATTTT
clone size: once; D gene: -; V gene: TRBV19; J gene: TRBJ1-5; CDR3 protein: CASSIWDGKNQPQHF; CDR3 DNA: TGTGCCAGTAGTATTTGGGACGGGAAAAATCAGCCCCAGCATTTT
clone size: -; D gene: TRBD1; V gene: TRBV4-2; J gene: TRBJ2-7; CDR3 protein: CASSPPGTGVYEQYF; CDR3 DNA: TGTGCCAGCAGCCCGCCCGGGACAGGGGTCTACGAGCAGTACTTC
clone size: -; D gene: -; V gene: TRBV6-1; J gene: TRBJ2-7; CDR3 protein: CASSELEGAPYYEQYF; CDR3 DNA: TGTGCCAGCAGTGAACTGGAGGGGGCACCTTACTACGAGCAGTACTTC
clone size: few; D gene: -; V gene: TRBV4-1; J gene: TRBJ2-7; CDR3 protein: CASSQDEEADEQYF; CDR3 DNA: TGCGCCAGCAGCCAAGATGAGGAGGCCGACGAGCAGTACTTC
clone size: -; D gene: -; V gene: TRBV4-1; J gene: TRBJ2-7; CDR3 protein: CASSQEQGYVPEQYF; CDR3 DNA: TGCGCCAGCAGCCAAGAGCAGGGGTATGTACCCGAGCAGTACTTC
clone size: -; D gene: -; V gene: TRBV19; J gene: TRBJ2-7; CDR3 protein: CASSHQDTYEQYF; CDR3 DNA: TGTGCCAGTAGTCATCAAGATACCTACGAGCAGTACTTC
clone size: -; D gene: -; V gene: TRBV30; J gene: TRBJ2-7; CDR3 protein: CAWSFGQDYEQYF; CDR3 DNA: TGTGCCTGGAGTTTCGGGCAGGACTACGAGCAGTACTTC
clone size: -; D gene: TRBD1; V gene: TRBV7-9; J gene: TRBJ2-6; CDR3 protein: CASSYNRDRGPGANVLTF; CDR3 DNA: TGTGCCAGCAGCTACAACCGGGACAGGGGGCCTGGGGCCAACGTCCTGACTTTC
clone size: few; D gene: -; V gene: TRBV5-1; J gene: TRBJ2-7; CDR3 protein: CASSPTTSEGEQYF; CDR3 DNA: TGCGCCAGCAGCCCTACGACTAGTGAGGGCGAGCAGTACTTC
clone size: -; D gene: -; V gene: TRBV27; J gene: TRBJ2-7; CDR3 protein: CASSPLPGPHHEQYF; CDR3 DNA: TGTGCCAGCAGTCCACTTCCGGGACCTCACCACGAGCAGTACTTC
clone size: -; D gene: -; V gene: TRBV13; J gene: TRBJ2-2; CDR3 protein: CASTEGVRTAGELFF; CDR3 DNA: TGTGCCAGCACCGAAGGGGTCCGAACGGCCGGGGAGCTGTTTTTT
clone size: -; D gene: TRBD1; V gene: TRBV27; J gene: TRBJ2-5; CDR3 protein: CASSSTGGEETQYF; CDR3 DNA: TGTGCCAGCAGCTCGACAGGGGGAGAAGAGACCCAGTACTTC
clone size: -; D gene: TRBD1; V gene: TRBV5-1; J gene: TRBJ2-7; CDR3 protein: CASSWDSYEQYF; CDR3 DNA: TGCGCCAGCAGCTGGGACAGCTACGAGCAGTACTTC
clone size: -; D gene: TRBD1; V gene: TRBV19; J gene: TRBJ2-7; CDR3 protein: CASMRKGTVTSYEQYF; CDR3 DNA: TGTGCCAGTATGAGGAAGGGGACAGTGACCTCCTACGAGCAGTACTTC
clone size: -; D gene: TRBD1; V gene: TRBV15; J gene: TRBJ1-5; CDR3 protein: CATSSGTASNQPQHF; CDR3 DNA: TGTGCCACCAGCAGCGGGACAGCAAGCAATCAGCCCCAGCATTTT
clone size: -; D gene: TRBD1; V gene: TRBV4-3; J gene: TRBJ2-7; CDR3 protein: CASSQGAGQGASEQYF; CDR3 DNA: TGCGCCAGCAGCCAAGGGGCGGGACAGGGGGCTAGTGAGCAGTACTTC
clone size: -; D gene: -; V gene: TRBV21-1; J gene: TRBJ2-1; CDR3 protein: CASSNGGGALSYNEQFF; CDR3 DNA: TGTGCCAGCAGCAACGGCGGGGGGGCCCTCTCCTACAATGAGCAGTTCTTC
clone size: -; D gene: TRBD2; V gene: TRBV10-2; J gene: TRBJ2-1; CDR3 protein: CAPRGPGTSGTPYNEQFF; CDR3 DNA: TGCGCGCCCAGAGGCCCTGGGACTAGCGGGACCCCCTACAATGAGCAGTTCTTC
clone size: -; D gene: -; V gene: TRBV19; J gene: TRBJ2-1; CDR3 protein: CASSIAGGLSSEQFF; CDR3 DNA: TGTGCCAGTAGTATAGCCGGGGGGCTCTCGAGTGAGCAGTTCTTC
clone size: -; D gene: TRBD1; V gene: TRBV4-1; J gene: TRBJ1-3; CDR3 protein: CASSQGQGGGNTIYF; CDR3 DNA: TGCGCCAGCAGCCAAGGACAGGGCGGCGGAAACACCATATATTTT
clone size: -; D gene: -; V gene: TRBV11-2; J gene: TRBJ2-7; CDR3 protein: CASSASGLYSYEQYF; CDR3 DNA: TGTGCCAGCAGCGCCTCCGGGCTATACTCCTACGAGCAGTACTTC
clone size: -; D gene: -; V gene: TRBV30; J gene: TRBJ2-7; CDR3 protein: CAWSESYEQYF; CDR3 DNA: TGTGCCTGGAGTGAATCCTACGAGCAGTACTTC
clone size: -; D gene: -; V gene: TRBV9; J gene: TRBJ2-2; CDR3 protein: CASSSPRDTSNTGELFF; CDR3 DNA: TGTGCCAGCAGCTCACCGCGAGACACCTCGAACACCGGGGAGCTGTTTTTT
clone size: -; D gene: -; V gene: TRBV27; J gene: TRBJ2-7; CDR3 protein: CASSLGRASYEQYF; CDR3 DNA: TGTGCCAGCAGTTTAGGTCGGGCCAGCTACGAGCAGTACTTC
clone size: -; D gene: -; V gene: TRBV27; J gene: TRBJ2-5; CDR3 protein: CASSLSITGYQETQYF; CDR3 DNA: TGTGCCAGCAGTTTATCGATAACAGGGTACCAAGAGACCCAGTACTTC
clone size: -; D gene: -; V gene: TRBV27; J gene: TRBJ2-1; CDR3 protein: CASRGVGGPEQFF; CDR3 DNA: TGTGCCAGCAGGGGCGTCGGAGGGCCAGAGCAGTTCTTC
clone size: -; D gene: TRBD2; V gene: TRBV7-9; J gene: TRBJ2-3; CDR3 protein: CASSLPPLLAGPTDTQYF; CDR3 DNA: TGTGCCAGCAGCTTACCCCCCCTACTAGCGGGGCCCACAGATACGCAGTATTTT
clone size: -; D gene: TRBD1; V gene: TRBV10-1; J gene: TRBJ1-1; CDR3 protein: CARDRPNTEAFF; CDR3 DNA: TGCGCCAGGGACAGGCCGAACACTGAAGCTTTCTTT
clone size: -; D gene: -; V gene: TRBV27; J gene: TRBJ1-1; CDR3 protein: CASSLSGVGTEAFF; CDR3 DNA: TGTGCCAGCAGTTTATCAGGGGTCGGGACTGAAGCTTTCTTT
clone size: -; D gene: TRBD1; V gene: TRBV2; J gene: TRBJ2-2; CDR3 protein: CASSPPQGANTGELFF; CDR3 DNA: TGTGCCAGCAGTCCACCACAGGGGGCAAACACCGGGGAGCTGTTTTTT
clone size: few; D gene: TRBD1; V gene: TRBV30; J gene: TRBJ1-6; CDR3 protein: CAWASPDRADNSPLHF; CDR3 DNA: TGTGCCTGGGCCAGTCCGGACAGGGCGGACAATTCACCCCTCCACTTT
clone size: -; D gene: TRBD1; V gene: TRBV19; J gene: TRBJ2-7; CDR3 protein: CASSPGQGAVYEQYF; CDR3 DNA: TGTGCCAGTAGCCCAGGACAGGGGGCAGTCTACGAGCAGTACTTC
clone size: -; D gene: -; V gene: TRBV6-5; J gene: TRBJ2-5; CDR3 protein: CASSVSGETQYF; CDR3 DNA: TGTGCCAGCAGTGTTAGCGGAGAGACCCAGTACTTC
clone size: large; D gene: -; V gene: TRBV12-2; J gene: TRBJ2-1; CDR3 protein: CASRLGKRAHYNEQFF; CDR3 DNA: TGTGCAAGTCGCTTAGGGAAGCGGGCCCACTACAATGAGCAGTTCTTC
clone size: -; D gene: -; V gene: TRBV7-8; J gene: TRBJ2-7; CDR3 protein: CASSFGPDPTYEQYF; CDR3 DNA: TGTGCCAGCAGCTTTGGCCCGGACCCTACCTACGAGCAGTACTTC
clone size: -; D gene: TRBD2; V gene: TRBV13; J gene: TRBJ2-7; CDR3 protein: CASSLAGGAAEQYF; CDR3 DNA: TGTGCCAGCAGCTTAGCGGGGGGGGCGGCCGAGCAGTACTTC
clone size: few; D gene: -; V gene: TRBV13; J gene: TRBJ1-1; CDR3 protein: CASSLGNTEAFF; CDR3 DNA: TGTGCCAGCAGCTTAGGGAACACTGAAGCTTTCTTT
clone size: -; D gene: -; V gene: TRBV19; J gene: TRBJ2-7; CDR3 protein: CASSIFTSSEQYF; CDR3 DNA: TGTGCCAGTAGTATATTCACATCCTCCGAGCAGTACTTC
clone size: -; D gene: TRBD2; V gene: TRBV11-3; J gene: TRBJ2-3; CDR3 protein: CASSPRTSGGTDTQYF; CDR3 DNA: TGTGCCAGCAGCCCTCGGACTAGCGGGGGAACAGATACGCAGTATTTT
clone size: -; D gene: TRBD1; V gene: TRBV7-7; J gene: TRBJ1-1; CDR3 protein: CASSSPGQALSEAFF; CDR3 DNA: TGTGCCAGCAGCTCCCCGGGACAGGCTCTCTCTGAAGCTTTCTTT
clone size: -; D gene: -; V gene: TRBV4-3; J gene: TRBJ2-3; CDR3 protein: CASSPRTLQLGDTQYF; CDR3 DNA: TGCGCCAGCAGCCCTCGGACACTACAACTGGGAGATACGCAGTATTTT
clone size: -; D gene: -; V gene: TRBV4-1; J gene: TRBJ1-2; CDR3 protein: CASSQDQRDGYTF; CDR3 DNA: TGCGCCAGCAGCCAAGATCAAAGGGATGGCTACACCTTC
clone size: -; D gene: -; V gene: TRBV6-4; J gene: TRBJ2-3; CDR3 protein: CASSVESTDTQYF; CDR3 DNA: TGTGCCAGCAGTGTAGAGAGCACAGATACGCAGTATTTT
clone size: -; D gene: -; V gene: TRBV7-9; J gene: TRBJ1-4; CDR3 protein: CASSYGEKLFF; CDR3 DNA: TGTGCCAGCAGCTATGGAGAAAAACTGTTTTTT
clone size: few; D gene: TRBD1; V gene: TRBV19; J gene: TRBJ1-2; CDR3 protein: CASSTRQGYGYTF; CDR3 DNA: TGTGCCAGTAGTACTAGACAGGGCTATGGCTACACCTTC
clone size: -; D gene: TRBD1; V gene: TRBV4-3; J gene: TRBJ1-1; CDR3 protein: CASRSLFTGTAMNTEAFF; CDR3 DNA: TGCGCCAGCAGGTCACTCTTTACCGGGACAGCCATGAACACTGAAGCTTTCTTT